The T cell receptor beta chain under discussion was sequenced for a study of shared clonotypes between healthy human individuals. The repertoire was sequenced with immunoSEQ multiplex PCR; TCRdb's copy has only in-frame clones and lacks some. The repertoire holds 2 million to 2.5 million clones, with 80% to 95% as singletons. With V trimmed by 4 bases and J by 6 bases, 6 bases remained unmatched. This CDR3 is built from 14 residues. Germline V gene sequence: CDR1 MGHRA, CDR2 YSYEKL. A word on this clone: Its antigen is undetermined.

General study findings and limits: Sharing across four donors was highest in naive CD4 (around 5%) and lowest in memory CD8 (0.4%).

The receptor comes from a man between 18 and 29 years old in good health. Some clones in this sample may be carry-over from other donors' samples. The V call is TRBV4-1, the J call TRBJ1-2; TRBD1 matches at 9 bases. Sequencing used naive CD4+ T cells from PBMCs. The subset denotes: CD45RA+ positively selected. CDR3 sequence reads: CASSLRTGVDGYTF. DNA for the CDR3: TGCGCCAGCAGCCTTCGGACAGGGGTCGATGGCTACACCTTC.